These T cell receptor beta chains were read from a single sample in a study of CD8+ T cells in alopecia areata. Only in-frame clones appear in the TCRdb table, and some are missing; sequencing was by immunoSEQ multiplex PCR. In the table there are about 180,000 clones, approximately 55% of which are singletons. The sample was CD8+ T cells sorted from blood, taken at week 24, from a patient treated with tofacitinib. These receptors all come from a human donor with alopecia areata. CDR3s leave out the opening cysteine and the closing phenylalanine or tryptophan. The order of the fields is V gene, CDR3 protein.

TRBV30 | ASSLGANEQF
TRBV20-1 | SVQGTEAF
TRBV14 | ASSQGQGYEQY
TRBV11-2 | ASRPTSGGVEDTQY
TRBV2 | ASSDPGASFTDTQY
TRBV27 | ASSLGGSTYEQY
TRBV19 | ASTNTGDDIQY
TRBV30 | AWSVSRDGGDEAF
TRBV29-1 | SVHDINYEQY
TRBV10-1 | ASSSTGGTGELF
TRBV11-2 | ASRFLAGDQETQY
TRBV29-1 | SAEGGTGELF
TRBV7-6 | ASSSIQPGQGPTDTQY
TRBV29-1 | SVEGGNPSTDTQY
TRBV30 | AWSVGIDQPQH
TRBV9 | ASSQGHYGYT
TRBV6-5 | ASIGGKTQY
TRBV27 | ASSSLTSGGTGELF
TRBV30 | AWSSSSSYEQY
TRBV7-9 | ASSPAEGGAKNIQY
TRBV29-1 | SALGGDRGYEQY
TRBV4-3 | ASSQGNSNEAF
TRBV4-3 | ASSQDRAGGNTEAF
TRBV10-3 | AIMLGGPGNEQF
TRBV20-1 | SATQETQY
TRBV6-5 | ASSVQGGDEQF
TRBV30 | AWSPPSEAF
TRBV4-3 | ASSQVGGTEAF
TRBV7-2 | ASSTSGTELRNTEAF
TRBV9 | ASSPRGLAGASTGELF
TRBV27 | ASSETANEQF
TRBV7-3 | ASSSGQSDEQF
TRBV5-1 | ASSLEGRTEKLF
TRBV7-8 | ATNHDRDTGELF
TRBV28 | ASSGPSRATDTQY
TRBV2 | ASSVMRDNSGANVLT
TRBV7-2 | ASSLGSGLREQY
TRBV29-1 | SVAQKGQY
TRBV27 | ASSLSTNTEAF
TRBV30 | AAGTRERGTDTQY
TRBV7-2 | ASGTGSWSSDTQY
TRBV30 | AWSAGTSGGNEQF
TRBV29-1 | SVEDTNTGELF
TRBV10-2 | ASSGQNYEQY
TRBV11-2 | ASSLLAGGRYNEQF
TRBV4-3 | ASSQDYYNEQF
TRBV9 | ASSSGGSNTGELF
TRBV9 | ASSVGGLYGYT
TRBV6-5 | ASSPSPRSNYGYT
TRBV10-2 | ASSESGAYTDTQY
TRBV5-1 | ASSPDGLANEQY
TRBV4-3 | ASSQQRTDKETQY
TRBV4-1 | ASSPSSSYEQY
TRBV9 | ASSGLAVPDTQY
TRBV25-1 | ASRGQETSGDNEQF
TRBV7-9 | ASSLEWQTNSYEQY
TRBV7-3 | ASSLGAGGTYNEQF
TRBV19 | ASSRGNTEAF